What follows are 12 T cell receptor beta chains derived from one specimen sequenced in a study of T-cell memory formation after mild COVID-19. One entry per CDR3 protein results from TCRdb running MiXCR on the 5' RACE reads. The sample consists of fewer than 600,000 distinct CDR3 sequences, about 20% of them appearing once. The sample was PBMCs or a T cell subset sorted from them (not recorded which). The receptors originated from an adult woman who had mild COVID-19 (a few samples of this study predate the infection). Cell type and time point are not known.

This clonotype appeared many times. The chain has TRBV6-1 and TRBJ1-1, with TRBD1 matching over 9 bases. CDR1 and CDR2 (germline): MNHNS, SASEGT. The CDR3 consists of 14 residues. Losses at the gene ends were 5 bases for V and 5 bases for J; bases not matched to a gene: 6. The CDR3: CASSLDRGGTEAFF. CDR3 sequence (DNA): TGTGCCAGCAGTTTGGACAGGGGTGGGACTGAAGCTTTCTTT.

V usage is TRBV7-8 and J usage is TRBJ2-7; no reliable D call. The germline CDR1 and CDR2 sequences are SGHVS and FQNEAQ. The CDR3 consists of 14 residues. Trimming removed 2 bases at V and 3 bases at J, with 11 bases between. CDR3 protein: CASSLRRNSYEQYF. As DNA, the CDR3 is TGTGCCAGCAGCTTACGGCGTAACAGCTACGAGCAGTACTTC. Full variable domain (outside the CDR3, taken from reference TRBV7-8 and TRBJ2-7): GAGVSQSPRYKVAKRGQDVALRCDPISGHVSLFWYQQALGQGPEFLTYFQNEAQLDKSGLPSDRFFAERPEGSVSTLKIQRTQQEDSAVYLCASSLRRNSYEQYFGPGTRLTVT.

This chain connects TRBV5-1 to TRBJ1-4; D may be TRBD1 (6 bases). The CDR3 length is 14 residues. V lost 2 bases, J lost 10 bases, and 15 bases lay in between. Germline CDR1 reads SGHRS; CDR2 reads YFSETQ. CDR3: CASSLRTEGGKLFF. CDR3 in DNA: TGCGCCAGCAGCTTAAGGACAGAGGGTGGAAAACTGTTTTTT.

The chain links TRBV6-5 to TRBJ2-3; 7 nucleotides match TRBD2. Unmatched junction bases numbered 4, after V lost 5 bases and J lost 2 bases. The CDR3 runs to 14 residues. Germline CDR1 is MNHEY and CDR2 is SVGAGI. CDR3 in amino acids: CASSAGESTDTQYF. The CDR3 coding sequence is TGTGCCAGCAGTGCGGGGGAATCCACAGATACGCAGTATTTT.

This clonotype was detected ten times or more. The CDR3 DNA reads as TGCGCCAGTGGGGCTAGCGGGGCCTCATGGAGCTCTGGGGCCAACGTCCTGACTTTC. The encoded protein is CASGASGASWSSGANVLTF. The chain links TRBV5-1 to TRBJ2-6; TRBD2 aligns across 9 bases. CDR1 and CDR2 from the germline V gene are SGHRS and YFSETQ. The length of the CDR3 is 19 residues. V was pared by 8 bases and J by 0 bases, with 15 bases of the junction left unmatched.

The CDR3: CASSSRGLDEQFF. CDR3 coding DNA: TGTGCCAGCAGCAGCAGGGGTCTCGATGAGCAGTTCTTC. The chain employs TRBV7-8 and TRBJ2-1; D possibly corresponds to TRBD1 (6 bases). Trimming left V 5 bases short and J 8 bases short, with 13 bases between. Germline V gives CDR1 SGHVS, CDR2 FQNEAQ. CDR3 length equals 13 residues.

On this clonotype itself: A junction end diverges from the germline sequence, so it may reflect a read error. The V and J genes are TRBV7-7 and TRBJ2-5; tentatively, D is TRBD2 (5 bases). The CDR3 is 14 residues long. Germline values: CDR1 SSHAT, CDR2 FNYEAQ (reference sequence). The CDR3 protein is CASSLSGFQETQYF. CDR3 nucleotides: TGTGCTAGCAGCTTGAGCGGATTCCAAGAGACCCAGTACTTC.

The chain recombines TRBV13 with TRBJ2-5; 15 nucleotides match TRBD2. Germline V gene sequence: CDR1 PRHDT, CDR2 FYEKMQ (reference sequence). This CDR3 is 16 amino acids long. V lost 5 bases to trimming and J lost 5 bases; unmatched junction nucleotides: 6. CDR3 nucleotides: TGTGCCAGCAGCCGGACTAGCGGGGGGGCAGAGGAGACCCAGTACTTC. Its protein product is CASSRTSGGAEETQYF. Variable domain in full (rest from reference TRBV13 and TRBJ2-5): AAGVIQSPRHLIKEKRETATLKCYPIPRHDTVYWYQQGPGQDPQFLISFYEKMQSDKGSIPDRFSAQQFSDYHSELNMSSLELGDSALYFCASSRTSGGAEETQYFGPGTRLLVL.

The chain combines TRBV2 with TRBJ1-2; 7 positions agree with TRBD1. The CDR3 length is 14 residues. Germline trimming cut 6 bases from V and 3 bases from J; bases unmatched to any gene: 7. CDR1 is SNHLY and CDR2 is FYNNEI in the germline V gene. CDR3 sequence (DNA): TGTGCCAGCAGCTCCCAGGGGGTCGACTATGGCTACACCTTC. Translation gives CASSSQGVDYGYTF.

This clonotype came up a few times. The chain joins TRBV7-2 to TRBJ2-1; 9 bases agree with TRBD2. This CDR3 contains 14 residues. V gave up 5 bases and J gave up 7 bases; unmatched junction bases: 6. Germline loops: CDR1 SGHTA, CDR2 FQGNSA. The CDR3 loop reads CASSHGTSINEQFF. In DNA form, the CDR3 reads TGTGCCAGCAGCCACGGGACTAGCATAAATGAGCAGTTCTTC. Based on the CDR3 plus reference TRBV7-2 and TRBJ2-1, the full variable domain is GAGVSQSPSNKVTEKGKDVELRCDPISGHTALYWYRQSLGQGLEFLIYFQGNSAPDKSGLPSDRFSAERTGGSVSTLTIQRTQQEDSAVYLCASSHGTSINEQFFGPGTRLTVL.

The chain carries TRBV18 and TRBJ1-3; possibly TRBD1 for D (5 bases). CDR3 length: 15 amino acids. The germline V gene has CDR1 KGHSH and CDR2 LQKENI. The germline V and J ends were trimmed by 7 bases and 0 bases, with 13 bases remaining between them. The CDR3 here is CASFLPGGSGNTIYF. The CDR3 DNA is TGTGCCAGCTTCCTACCTGGGGGCTCTGGAAACACCATATATTTT. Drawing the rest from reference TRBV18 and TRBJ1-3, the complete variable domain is NAGVMQNPRHLVRRRGQEARLRCSPMKGHSHVYWYRQLPEEGLKFMVYLQKENIIDESGMPKERFSAEFPKEGPSILRIQQVVRGDSAAYFCASFLPGGSGNTIYFGEGSWLTVV.

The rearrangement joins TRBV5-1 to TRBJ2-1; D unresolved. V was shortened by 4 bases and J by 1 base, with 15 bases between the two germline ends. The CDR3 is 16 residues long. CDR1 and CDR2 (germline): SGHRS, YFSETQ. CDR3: CASSPLNQASYNEQFF. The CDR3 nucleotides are TGCGCCAGCAGCCCACTTAACCAGGCGTCCTACAATGAGCAGTTCTTC.